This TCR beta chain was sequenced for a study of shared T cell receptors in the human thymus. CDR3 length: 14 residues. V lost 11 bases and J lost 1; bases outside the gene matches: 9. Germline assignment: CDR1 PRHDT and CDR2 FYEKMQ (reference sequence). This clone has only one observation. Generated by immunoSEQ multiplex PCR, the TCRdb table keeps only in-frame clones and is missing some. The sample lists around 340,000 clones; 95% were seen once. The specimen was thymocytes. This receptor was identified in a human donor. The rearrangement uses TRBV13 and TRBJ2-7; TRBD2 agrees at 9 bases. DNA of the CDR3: TGTGCCTCCATGGTAGCGGGAGTATCCTACGAGCAGTACTTC. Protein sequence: CASMVAGVSYEQYF.